Below are 9 T cell receptor beta chains sequenced from a single sample in a study of blood T cell repertoires in COVID-19. Here immunoSEQ multiplex PCR was the method, and the copy in TCRdb shows in-frame clones only, minus some. The table records some 180,000 clones, approximately 82% of them present only once. The sample taken for sequencing was peripheral blood. The receptors stem from a woman between 70 and 85 years old who had recovered from COVID-19.

This chain links TRBV5-1 with TRBJ1-3, with TRBD1 as a possible D gene (6 bases). Per the germline V gene, CDR1 is SGHRS and CDR2 is YFSETQ. The V end lost 4 bases, the J end lost 7 bases, and 18 bases lay between the germline ends. The CDR3 contains 15 residues. In DNA form, the CDR3 reads TGCGCCAGCAGCACCCGGACAGCCCCGGGGAACACCATATATTTT. It translates to CASSTRTAPGNTIYF.

The chain carries TRBV5-6 and TRBJ2-5, with D possibly being TRBD1 (6 bases). V was clipped by 3 bases and J by 4 bases, with 13 bases between them. This CDR3 region has 14 residues. Germline values: CDR1 SGHDT, CDR2 YYEEEE. The CDR3 sequence: CASSSPGVGETQYF. For the CDR3, the DNA is TGTGCCAGCAGCTCGCCAGGGGTCGGAGAGACCCAGTACTTC.

The chain couples TRBV3-1 (or the pseudogene TRBV3-2) to TRBJ1-5; no definite D call. The CDR3 runs 14 residues. Germline values: CDR1 LGHDT, CDR2 YNNKEL (reference sequence). The V gene lost 1 base and the J gene lost 0 bases, with 4 bases spanning the gap. The CDR3 bases are TGTGCCAGCAGCCAAGCGGTTAGCAATCAGCCCCAGCATTTT. Its translation: CASSQAVSNQPQHF.

The V call is TRBV30, the J call TRBJ2-1, with 7 bases fitting TRBD1. V shed 1 base and J 6 bases; nucleotides not matched to a gene: 9. Per the germline V gene, CDR1 is GTSNPN and CDR2 is SVGIG (reference sequence). This CDR3 has 15 amino acids. The CDR3 nucleotides are TGTGCCTGGAGTGCAGGACAGCCAGGGGGCAATGAGCAGTTCTTC. It encodes CAWSAGQPGGNEQFF.

This sequence joins TRBV4-2 and TRBJ2-5; no firm D call. CDR1 and CDR2 from the germline V gene are LGHNA and YNFKEQ. The CDR3 is 14 residues long. The V gene lost 1 base and the J gene lost 2 bases, with 8 bases spanning the gap. CDR3 bases: TGTGCCAGCAGCCAAGGGCAGGTACAAGAGACCCAGTACTTC. This translates into CASSQGQVQETQYF.

This clone has only one observation. This chain connects TRBV5-1 to TRBJ2-6; 7 bases agree with TRBD2. The V gene end was trimmed by 2 bases and the J gene end by 2 bases; junction bases not matched to a gene: 4. The CDR3 has 16 amino acids. Germline V gives CDR1 SGHRS, CDR2 YFSETQ. This CDR3 reads CASSFGEGTGANVLTF. Here the CDR3 DNA reads TGCGCCAGCAGCTTTGGGGAGGGAACTGGGGCCAACGTCCTGACTTTC. The whole variable domain, remainder taken from reference TRBV5-1 and TRBJ2-6, is KAGVTQTPRYLIKTRGQQVTLSCSPISGHRSVSWYQQTPGQGLQFLFEYFSETQRNKGNFPGRFSGRQFSNSRSEMNVSTLELGDSALYLCASSFGEGTGANVLTFGAGSRLTVL.

The chain carries TRBV29-1 and TRBJ1-1; unclear D gene. Germline lookup yields CDR1 SQVTM and CDR2 ANQGSEA. CDR3 length: 12 residues. Trimming left V 4 bases short and J 2 bases short, with 8 bases between. CDR3 sequence reads: CSVAPFNTEAFF. CDR3 bases: TGCAGCGTTGCCCCATTTAACACTGAAGCTTTCTTT.

V and J are TRBV4-3 and TRBJ1-1; 9 bases line up with TRBD1. The CDR3 consists of 16 residues. From germline, CDR1 is LGHNA and CDR2 YSLEER. The V and J ends lost 0 bases and 11 bases, in that order; junction bases with no gene match: 13. The CDR3 loop is CASSQDPGTGSPGAFF. The CDR3 DNA is TGCGCCAGCAGCCAAGATCCTGGGACAGGGTCCCCCGGGGCTTTCTTT.

The CDR3 spells CASSSGHNSYNEQFF. CDR3 DNA sequence: TGTGCCAGCAGCTCGGGACACAATTCCTACAATGAGCAGTTCTTC. This chain uses TRBV7-3 with TRBJ2-1; TRBD1 is a possible D gene (6 bases). This CDR3 comprises 15 residues. Germline CDR1 SGHTA, CDR2 FQGTGA. The V and J ends lost 4 bases and 1 base respectively, with 11 bases between them. Drawing the rest from reference TRBV7-3 and TRBJ2-1, the complete variable domain is GAGVSQTPSNKVTEKGKYVELRCDPISGHTALYWYRQSLGQGPEFLIYFQGTGAADDSGLPNDRFFAVRPEGSVSTLKIQRTERGDSAVYLCASSSGHNSYNEQFFGPGTRLTVL.